These T cell receptor beta chains were read from a single sample in a study of T cell repertoires in cytomegalovirus infection. TCRdb independently ran MiXCR on the reads; one entry per CDR3 protein. The sample holds about 680,000 distinct CDR3 sequences, approximately 25% seen once. Source material: CD8+ T cells from PBMCs. The source is a human donor in good health (CMV status not recorded). Some clones in this sample may be carry-over from other donors' samples. The CDR3 runs from the conserved cysteine through the conserved F or W. The D gene is left open where the match is weak. Size tells how often a clone was seen (once, few, many) or the class of an expanded clone, and some rows leave it out.

>TRBV5-5|TRBJ2-5|.|few
CASSFDRSSQETQYF
TGTGCCAGCAGCTTCGACAGGAGTAGCCAAGAGACCCAGTACTTC
>TRBV6-1|TRBJ2-2|.|many
CASSDYPSGTFHTGELFF
TGTGCCAGCAGTGACTACCCTTCCGGGACATTTCACACCGGGGAGCTGTTTTTT
>TRBV7-9|TRBJ1-1|.|many
CASSPGWQGSPNTEAFF
TGTGCCAGCAGCCCGGGTTGGCAGGGGAGCCCAAACACTGAAGCTTTCTTT
>TRBV20-1|TRBJ1-1|.|.
CSARSYTEAFF
TGCAGTGCTAGAAGCTACACTGAAGCTTTCTTT
>TRBV7-3|TRBJ2-3|.|.
CASSFNDRITDTQYF
TGTGCCAGCAGCTTTAATGACAGGATCACAGATACGCAGTATTTT
>TRBV7-6|TRBJ2-1|.|many
CASSLMGHSSYNEQFF
TGTGCCAGCAGCTTAATGGGACATAGCTCCTACAATGAGCAGTTCTTC
>TRBV7-8|TRBJ2-1|TRBD1|many
CASSSGQGNGFGNEQFF
TGTGCCAGCAGCTCGGGACAGGGGAACGGTTTCGGAAATGAGCAGTTCTTC
>TRBV2|TRBJ1-1|TRBD1|.
CASSDRQGATEAFF
TGTGCCAGCAGTGACCGACAGGGGGCCACTGAAGCTTTCTTT
>TRBV29-1|TRBJ1-2|TRBD1|.
CSAWTGEGYGYTF
TGCAGCGCCTGGACAGGGGAGGGCTATGGCTACACCTTC
>TRBV7-6|TRBJ2-1|TRBD1|many
CASSRPGGNEQFF
TGTGCCAGCAGCCGACCAGGGGGTAACGAGCAGTTCTTC
>TRBV7-2|TRBJ1-2|TRBD1|many
CASSLGGSNYGYTF
TGTGCCAGCAGTCTAGGGGGCAGTAACTATGGCTACACCTTC
>TRBV7-9|TRBJ2-1|.|few
CASSPGGTEQFF
TGTGCCAGCAGCCCTGGGGGGACTGAGCAGTTCTTC
>TRBV7-2|TRBJ1-1|TRBD1|many
CASSSIGTDSEAFF
TGTGCCAGCAGCTCGATTGGGACAGACAGTGAAGCTTTCTTT
>TRBV7-2|TRBJ2-1|TRBD2|few
CASSLGTSGTYNEQFF
TGTGCCAGCAGCTTAGGAACTAGCGGTACCTACAATGAGCAGTTCTTC
>TRBV15|TRBJ2-1|.|few
CATSRGFEGANEQFF
TGTGCCACCAGCAGGGGCTTTGAAGGGGCTAATGAGCAGTTCTTC
>TRBV10-3|TRBJ2-7|.|once
CAISGPHEQYF
TGTGCCATCAGCGGCCCCCACGAGCAGTACTTC
>TRBV20-1|TRBJ1-2|.|.
CSARGRDHGYTF
TGCAGTGCTAGGGGCCGGGACCACGGCTACACCTTC
>TRBV29-1|TRBJ2-7|TRBD1|.
CSVVGRGTYEQYF
TGCAGCGTTGTGGGCAGGGGGACCTACGAGCAGTACTTC
>TRBV7-9|TRBJ1-6|.|few
CASSFRGGGDARSPLHF
TGTGCCAGCAGCTTTCGGGGTGGAGGGGATGCGCGATCACCCCTCCACTTT
>TRBV7-2|TRBJ1-5|.|many
CASSHRDSNQPQHF
TGTGCCAGCAGCCATAGAGATAGCAATCAGCCCCAGCATTTT
>TRBV7-9|TRBJ1-1|TRBD1|many
CASSFIGPGTGYWSTEAFF
TGTGCCAGCAGCTTTATCGGACCCGGGACAGGGTATTGGAGCACTGAAGCTTTCTTT
>TRBV28|TRBJ2-1|TRBD2|.
CASSLGPPSVAGGHNEQFF
TGTGCCAGCAGTCTTGGACCTCCCTCGGTAGCGGGGGGCCACAATGAGCAGTTCTTC
>TRBV7-8|TRBJ2-5|TRBD2|many
CASSSLGAGSIQETQYF
TGTGCCAGCAGCTCCCTGGGAGCGGGGAGTATCCAAGAGACCCAGTACTTC
>TRBV7-9|TRBJ2-1|TRBD1|.
CASSPRTGEGYNEQFF
TGTGCCAGCAGCCCTAGGACAGGGGAAGGATACAATGAGCAGTTCTTC
>TRBV14|TRBJ2-1|.|few
CASSQDRRGEQFF
TGTGCCAGCAGCCAAGACAGGCGGGGTGAGCAGTTCTTC
>TRBV6-6|TRBJ2-3|.|.
CASSTGPGTQTDTQYF
TGTGCCAGCAGCACGGGGCCCGGGACTCAGACAGATACGCAGTATTTT
>TRBV29-1|TRBJ1-1|TRBD1|.
CSADRETKTEAFF
TGCAGCGCCGACAGGGAAACGAAAACTGAAGCTTTCTTT
>TRBV14|TRBJ2-1|.|.
CATSLGFDEQFF
TGTGCCACCTCCTTGGGATTTGATGAGCAGTTCTTC
>TRBV5-1|TRBJ1-1|.|.
CASSLAIMNTEAFF
TGCGCCAGCAGCTTGGCCATCATGAACACTGAAGCTTTCTTT